These T cell receptor beta chains were read from a single sample in a study of vaccination effects on CD4 cells after COVID-19. Their antigen targets remain unknown. Method: immunoSEQ multiplex PCR; TCRdb's copy keeps in-frame clones and lacks some. The sample records about 25,000 clones, 73% being singletons. Sequencing used CD4+ T cells from PBMCs cultured with SARS-CoV-2 spike peptides, obtained before COVID-19 vaccination. The receptors shown here come from a human donor who received a COVID-19 vaccine. CDR3s include the opening cysteine and the closing phenylalanine or tryptophan. Fields, in order: V gene, CDR3 protein.

>TRBV11-2
CASSLGWRRETNYGYTF
>TRBV5-5
CASSLEGQGGNQPQHF
>TRBV3-1/TRBV3-2
CASSQNLYNEQFF
>TRBV24-1
CATSDSRSVFWERNTQYF
>TRBV12-3/TRBV12-4
CASSPQQETQYF
>TRBV11-2
CASSSLGQPQHF
>TRBV12-3/TRBV12-4
CASSTGHNSPLHF
>TRBV4-1
CASSPGQGREGLGTIQYF
>TRBV25-1
CASRRGAQETQYF
>TRBV11-3
CASSLNPGPGETQYF
>TRBV24-1
CATSEGDYGYTF
>TRBV4-1
CASSQGGLAGEAYEQYF
>TRBV28
CASSPGGGHTQYF
>TRBV10-1
CASSPSPRGTGELFF
>TRBV20-1
CSARSGNTIYF
>TRBV2
CASSDIMGQGGTEAFF
>TRBV6-5
CASSYQGFGTDTQYF
>TRBV6-6
CASSPPVGGRGTDTQYF
>TRBV5-4
CASSLEGASGDTQYF
>TRBV19
CASKVAYRNQPQHF
>TRBV2
CASSEQGRTGELFF
>TRBV29-1
CSVCRETASTDTQYF
>TRBV2
CASSETGSSYNEQFF
>TRBV6-2/TRBV6-3
CASSSDPISSGNTIYF
>TRBV6-5
CASSRSSGRYNEQFF
>TRBV5-1
CASSLDGWSLENTIYF
>TRBV5-1
CASSFSSDNNEQFF
>TRBV12-5
CASGLVLGLAVSSTDTQYF
>TRBV6-5
CASGLGVTGANVLTF
>TRBV30
CAWGGQKETQYF
>TRBV5-6
CASSSVSGGEKLFF